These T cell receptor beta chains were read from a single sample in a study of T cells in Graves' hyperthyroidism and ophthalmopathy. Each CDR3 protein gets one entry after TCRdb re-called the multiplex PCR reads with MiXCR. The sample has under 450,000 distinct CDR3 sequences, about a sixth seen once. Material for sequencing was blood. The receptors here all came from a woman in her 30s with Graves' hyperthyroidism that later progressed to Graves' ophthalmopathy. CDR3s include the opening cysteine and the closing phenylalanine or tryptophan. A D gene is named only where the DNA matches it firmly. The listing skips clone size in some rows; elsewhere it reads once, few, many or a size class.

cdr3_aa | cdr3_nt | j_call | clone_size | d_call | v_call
CSVRTSGSCPYEQYF | TGCAGCGTTCGAACTAGCGGGAGTTGCCCCTACGAGCAGTACTTC | TRBJ2-7 | . | TRBD2 | TRBV29-1
CASSWGSHTDTQYF | TGTGCCAGCAGTTGGGGAAGCCACACAGATACGCAGTATTTT | TRBJ2-3 | . | . | TRBV12-3/TRBV12-4
CASSFGASLNTEAFF | TGCGCCAGCAGCTTCGGGGCCAGCCTGAACACTGAAGCTTTCTTT | TRBJ1-1 | many | . | TRBV5-1
CASSVYAGPSTDTQYF | TGTGCCAGCAGCGTTTATGCGGGCCCCAGCACAGATACGCAGTATTTT | TRBJ2-3 | . | . | TRBV9
CATSDFPAGGQETQYF | TGTGCCACCAGTGACTTCCCGGCGGGGGGCCAAGAGACCCAGTACTTC | TRBJ2-5 | many | TRBD2 | TRBV24-1
CASSLMGTGELFF | TGTGCCAGCAGTTTAATGGGGACCGGGGAGCTGTTTTTT | TRBJ2-2 | many | . | TRBV12-3/TRBV12-4
CASSEGGSDEQFF | TGTGCCAGCAGCGAGGGAGGGAGTGATGAGCAGTTCTTC | TRBJ2-1 | . | TRBD2 | TRBV2
CASSYGRGSEELFF | TGTGCCAGCAGTTACGGGAGGGGGAGTGAAGAACTGTTTTTT | TRBJ1-4 | . | . | TRBV6-6
CASSLSPNTGELFF | TGCGCCAGCAGCTTGTCGCCTAACACCGGGGAGCTGTTTTTT | TRBJ2-2 | many | . | TRBV5-1
CASSPQTGELFF | TGTGCCAGCAGCCCACAGACCGGGGAGCTGTTTTTT | TRBJ2-2 | many | . | TRBV11-2
CATSRDGGRGSVEQYF | TGTGCCACCAGCAGAGATGGAGGCAGGGGCTCCGTCGAGCAGTACTTC | TRBJ2-7 | many | . | TRBV15
CASSPAGQSTGELFF | TGTGCCAGCAGTCCGGCTGGACAGAGCACCGGGGAGCTGTTTTTT | TRBJ2-2 | many | . | TRBV28
CASSSTSRRETQYF | TGTGCCAGCAGCTCGACTAGCAGAAGGGAGACCCAGTACTTC | TRBJ2-5 | many | TRBD2 | TRBV11-2
CSASIPGRVYYNEQFF | TGCAGTGCTAGTATTCCCGGCCGGGTGTATTACAATGAGCAGTTCTTC | TRBJ2-1 | many | . | TRBV20-1
CSARNRVTEAFF | TGCAGTGCTAGAAACAGGGTCACTGAAGCTTTCTTT | TRBJ1-1 | many | . | TRBV20-1
CAWDRGVRSPLHF | TGTGCCTGGGACCGCGGAGTTAGGTCACCCCTCCACTTT | TRBJ1-6 | many | . | TRBV30
CASETGTGGNEQYF | TGTGCCAGTGAGACCGGGACAGGGGGTAACGAGCAGTACTTC | TRBJ2-7 | many | TRBD1 | TRBV6-1
CASHRSSGVNTGELFF | TGTGCCAGCCATCGTTCAAGCGGAGTAAACACCGGGGAGCTGTTTTTT | TRBJ2-2 | . | . | TRBV2
CASSTRTSGGVDTQYF | TGTGCCAGCAGTACCAGGACTAGCGGGGGGGTAGATACGCAGTATTTT | TRBJ2-3 | many | TRBD2 | TRBV27
CASSQEGVINNEQFF | TGCGCCAGCAGCCAGGAGGGGGTAATAAACAATGAGCAGTTCTTC | TRBJ2-1 | few | . | TRBV5-1
CASSLRGGDPHGYTF | TGTGCCAGCAGCTTAAGGGGGGGGGACCCACATGGCTACACCTTC | TRBJ1-2 | many | . | TRBV11-2
CASSQLRQGGETQYF | TGTGCCAGCAGCCAACTCCGACAGGGGGGAGAGACCCAGTACTTC | TRBJ2-5 | . | TRBD1 | TRBV3-1
CASSIAVATGELFF | TGTGCCAGTAGTATCGCGGTGGCCACCGGGGAGCTGTTTTTT | TRBJ2-2 | few | . | TRBV19
CATSGGQSFAGDTQYF | TGTGCCACCAGCGGCGGACAGAGTTTCGCGGGTGATACGCAGTATTTT | TRBJ2-3 | few | . | TRBV15
CATGTTTREDNEQFF | TGTGCCACCGGGACGACTACTCGGGAGGACAATGAGCAGTTCTTC | TRBJ2-1 | . | TRBD2 | TRBV6-2/TRBV6-3
CASSWRAWGQPYNEQFF | TGTGCCAGCAGCTGGAGGGCTTGGGGACAGCCCTACAATGAGCAGTTCTTC | TRBJ2-1 | few | . | TRBV5-6
CAIVSNRGNEQFF | TGTGCCATCGTTAGTAACAGGGGCAATGAGCAGTTCTTC | TRBJ2-1 | many | TRBD1 | TRBV28
CASSLGAGWDEQFF | TGTGCCAGCAGTTTAGGGGCTGGCTGGGATGAGCAGTTCTTC | TRBJ2-1 | . | . | TRBV27
CASSQTGRQGIQYF | TGTGCCAGCAGCCAAACCGGGAGACAGGGCATACAGTATTTT | TRBJ2-3 | many | . | TRBV11-2
CASSPVGFGSYNSPLHF | TGTGCCAGCAGCCCAGTCGGTTTTGGCTCCTATAATTCACCCCTCCACTTT | TRBJ1-6 | many | . | TRBV28
CASSKPGTGGTGELFF | TGTGCCAGCAGTAAACCCGGGACAGGGGGGACCGGGGAGCTGTTTTTT | TRBJ2-2 | many | TRBD1 | TRBV25-1
CAIQLGTDQPQHF | TGTGCCATCCAGCTTGGGACGGATCAGCCCCAGCATTTT | TRBJ1-5 | . | . | TRBV10-3
CASSPSGTGNTDTQYF | TGTGCCAGCAGTCCCTCCGGGACAGGGAACACAGATACGCAGTATTTT | TRBJ2-3 | many | TRBD1 | TRBV3-1
CASHRAARDNEQFF | TGTGCCAGCCATAGAGCCGCTAGAGACAATGAGCAGTTCTTC | TRBJ2-1 | many | . | TRBV6-2/TRBV6-3
CASREWSATNEKLFF | TGTGCCAGTCGAGAGTGGAGTGCAACTAATGAAAAACTGTTTTTT | TRBJ1-4 | . | . | TRBV19
CSARGLEGSETQYF | TGCAGTGCTAGGGGGTTGGAGGGTTCAGAGACCCAGTACTTC | TRBJ2-5 | many | . | TRBV20-1
CASSPFRIYSTSSYNEQFF | TGTGCCAGCAGTCCTTTCCGGATTTACAGTACGAGCTCCTACAATGAGCAGTTCTTC | TRBJ2-1 | many | . | TRBV28
CASSPQPGRSNANTGELFF | TGTGCCAGCAGCCCACAGCCTGGCAGATCGAATGCGAACACCGGGGAGCTGTTTTTT | TRBJ2-2 | many | . | TRBV7-9
CASSWGGGEKLFF | TGTGCCAGCAGCTGGGGGGGGGGTGAAAAACTGTTTTTT | TRBJ1-4 | once | . | TRBV6-1